The 21 T cell receptor beta chains reported below all come from one sample, sequenced in a study of CD8 T cells in ankylosing spondylitis. TCRdb itself ran the 5' RACE reads through MiXCR, one entry per CDR3 protein. The data contain fewer than 250,000 distinct CDR3 sequences, around 17% of them seen just once; the ten biggest clones take up roughly 42%. The antigens these receptors bind are not known. Study observations and caveats: It appeared that ankylosing spondylitis blood was characterized by a TCR beta motif of several highly homologous variants.

The sample was blood, either unsorted or a sorted T cell fraction (not recorded which). Receptor source: a male donor with ankylosing spondylitis.

This sequence joins TRBV4-3 and TRBJ2-7; a weak D match, TRBD2 (6 bases). The germline gives CDR1 LGHNA, CDR2 YSLEER. The CDR3 consists of 16 residues. V was cut by 3 bases and J by 7 bases, with 22 bases left in between. The CDR3 DNA sequence: TGCGCCAGCAGCCAGGATGGGGCGGAGGGGCCGGGGGAGCAGTACTTC. Its protein product is CASSQDGAEGPGEQYF.

The chain links TRBV5-4 to TRBJ2-2, with 9 bases matching TRBD2. Losses at the gene ends were 4 bases for V and 4 bases for J; bases not matched to a gene: 8. This CDR3 contains 16 residues. CDR1 is SGHNT, CDR2 YYREEE, per germline (reference sequence). CDR3 residues: CASSLNSGSATGELFF. CDR3 DNA sequence: TGTGCCAGCAGCCTGAATAGCGGGAGTGCCACCGGGGAGCTGTTTTTT. Full variable domain (remainder filled in from reference TRBV5-4 and TRBJ2-2): ETGVTQSPTHLIKTRGQQVTLRCSSQSGHNTVSWYQQALGQGPQFIFQYYREEENGRGNFPPRFSGLQFPNYSSELNVNALELDDSALYLCASSLNSGSATGELFFGEGSRLTVL.

The V call is TRBV12-3 or TRBV12-4, the J call TRBJ1-1; 7 bases are a match to TRBD1. V was pared by 5 bases and J by 6 bases, with 3 bases of the junction left unmatched. This CDR3 region has 12 residues. This chain's CDR3 is CASSPQGAEAFF. The CDR3 nucleotides read TGTGCCAGCAGTCCTCAGGGGGCTGAAGCTTTCTTT.

The V gene is TRBV4-2, the J gene TRBJ2-7, with 8 bases that match TRBD2. This CDR3 contains 15 residues. Trimming removed 4 bases from V and 6 bases from J; junction bases left unmatched: 11. Germline V gene sequence: CDR1 LGHNA, CDR2 YNFKEQ. Here the CDR3 DNA reads TGTGCCAGCAGCCGGGAAAGCGGGAGCGGGGGCGAGCAGTACTTC. Its protein product is CASSRESGSGGEQYF.

A few counts support this clonotype. The chain carries TRBV10-2 and TRBJ2-5, with 8 bases that match TRBD1. Germline V gene data show CDR1 as WSHSY and CDR2 as SAAADI. After removal of 3 bases from V and 5 bases from J, the junction contained 11 bases not matched to a gene. The CDR3 sequence is 16 residues long. The DNA of the CDR3 is TGCGCCAGCAGTGATGAACAGGGGGGAGATAGGGAGACCCAGTACTTC. Amino acid sequence: CASSDEQGGDRETQYF.

The rearrangement uses TRBV11-3 and TRBJ1-2, with D perhaps TRBD1 (5 bases). Germline-derived CDR1 and CDR2 are SGHNT and YENEEA. The CDR3 extends over 12 amino acids. The V and J ends lost 4 bases and 3 bases respectively, with 6 bases between them. The CDR3 DNA reads as TGTGCCAGCAGCTCAGGGCACTATGGCTACACCTTC. As protein: CASSSGHYGYTF.

V is TRBV27 and J is TRBJ1-3; possible D gene TRBD1, 5 bases. V lost 4 bases and J 0 bases, leaving 10 bases between the germline ends. Germline V gene lookup returns CDR1 MNHEY and CDR2 SMNVEV (reference sequence). The CDR3 has 15 residues. The CDR3 is CASSSGLSSGNTIYF. CDR3 DNA: TGTGCCAGCAGTTCGGGACTCAGCTCTGGAAACACCATATATTTT.

The rearrangement joins TRBV20-1 to TRBJ1-4, with a weak D call TRBD1 (5 bases). Trimming took off 6 bases at V and 8 bases at J, with 16 bases between the two ends. CDR1 and CDR2 from the germline V gene are DFQATT and SNEGSKA (reference sequence). The CDR3 contains 13 residues. CDR3 sequence: CSAPTGSEEKLFF. CDR3 bases: TGCAGTGCACCTACAGGAAGTGAAGAAAAACTGTTTTTT.

In its sample, this clonotype was seen a few times. The rearrangement uses TRBV7-9 and TRBJ1-2; D might be TRBD1 (6 bases). The CDR3 has 14 amino acids. Trimming shortened V by 3 bases and J by 6 bases, and 14 bases separated the two germline ends. CDR1 is SEHNR and CDR2 is FQNEAQ in the germline V gene (reference sequence). Here the CDR3 DNA reads TGTGCCAGCAGCTTGGGGGACACGCCTAATGGCTACACCTTC. Residues: CASSLGDTPNGYTF.

The rearrangement joins TRBV2 to TRBJ2-7; D is perhaps TRBD1 (6 bases). V lost 4 bases and J lost 0, with 7 bases in between. CDR1 SNHLY and CDR2 FYNNEI come from the germline V gene. This CDR3 has 13 residues. CDR3 sequence (DNA): TGTGCCAGCAGTGCAGGGGACTCCTACGAGCAGTACTTC. This sequence encodes CASSAGDSYEQYF.

This clonotype occurred a few times. The chain employs TRBV11-2 and TRBJ2-3; D not resolved. There are 13 residues in the CDR3. V was shortened by 5 bases and J by 3 bases, with 9 bases between the two germline ends. Germline V gene sequence: CDR1 SGHAT, CDR2 FQNNGV. CDR3 DNA: TGTGCCAGCAGCATCTTCCGAACAGATACGCAGTATTTT. Its protein is CASSIFRTDTQYF.

The V and J genes are TRBV30 and TRBJ2-4; tentatively, D is TRBD1 (6 bases). The CDR3 covers 13 residues. Germline V gives CDR1 GTSNPN, CDR2 SVGIG (reference sequence). Trimming shortened V by 4 bases and J by 8 bases, and 15 bases separated the two germline ends. The CDR3 nucleotides are TGTGCCTGGACCCTAACCCCAGGGGACATTCAGTACTTC. This translates into CAWTLTPGDIQYF.

The chain couples TRBV4-2 to TRBJ1-2, with TRBD1 matching over 8 bases. The germline V gene encodes CDR1 LGHNA and CDR2 YNFKEQ. V was pared by 0 bases and J by 6 bases, with 9 bases of the junction left unmatched. The CDR3 contains 16 residues. CDR3 bases: TGTGCCAGCAGCCAAGAAGGATCAGGGGGCTTCCATGGCTACACCTTC. Translating gives CASSQEGSGGFHGYTF.

This clonotype has more than one count but fewer than ten. The chain couples TRBV29-1 to TRBJ1-1, with D perhaps TRBD1 (5 bases). Trimming took off 2 bases at V and 3 bases at J, with 22 bases between the two ends. This CDR3 has 17 residues. Germline V gene lookup returns CDR1 SQVTM and CDR2 ANQGSEA. This chain's CDR3 is CSVETAGEQAEDTEAFF. CDR3 in DNA: TGCAGCGTTGAAACGGCGGGGGAGCAGGCCGAGGACACTGAAGCTTTCTTT. The full variable domain, with the rest looked up from reference TRBV29-1 and TRBJ1-1, is SAVISQKPSRDICQRGTSLTIQCQVDSQVTMMFWYRQQPGQSLTLIATANQGSEATYESGFVIDKFPISRPNLTFSTLTVSNMSPEDSSIYLCSVETAGEQAEDTEAFFGQGTRLTVV.

The chain links TRBV6-5 to TRBJ2-1; 9 bases align to TRBD1. Per germline, CDR1 MNHEY and CDR2 SVGAGI. The CDR3 is 16 residues long. Trimming at V came to 1 base and at J to 6 bases, leaving 7 bases not matched to a gene. The CDR3 protein is CASSYWGQGLGNEQFF. The CDR3 bases are TGTGCCAGCAGTTACTGGGGACAGGGCTTGGGCAATGAGCAGTTCTTC.

This chain joins TRBV4-3 and TRBJ1-2; D might be TRBD1 (6 bases). V lost 1 base and J lost 4, with 13 bases in between. The CDR3 is 15 amino acids. Germline CDR1 reads LGHNA; CDR2 reads YSLEER. CDR3 amino acids: CASSQGTDSFYGYTF. In DNA form, the CDR3 reads TGCGCCAGCAGCCAAGGGACAGACAGTTTCTATGGCTACACCTTC.

The chain carries TRBV27 and TRBJ1-4; a weak D match, TRBD1 (5 bases). Germline CDR1 MNHEY, CDR2 SMNVEV (reference sequence). CDR3 length: 15 amino acids. Trimming removed 6 bases from V and 2 bases from J, with 13 bases in between. The CDR3 reads CASRRIGTTNEKLFF. CDR3 DNA: TGTGCCAGCAGACGCATAGGGACCACTAATGAAAAACTGTTTTTT.

The chain combines TRBV9 with TRBJ2-5; 9 bases map to TRBD2. This CDR3 is 15 amino acids long. The germline gives CDR1 SGDLS, CDR2 YYNGEE. V dropped 5 bases and J dropped 4; count of bases not matched to a gene: 9. The CDR3 DNA sequence: TGTGCCAGCAGTGAGTGGGCGGGAGGGGGAGAGACCCAGTACTTC. This sequence encodes CASSEWAGGGETQYF.

The table lists this clonotype with a few counts. This chain uses TRBV6-1 with TRBJ1-5, with D perhaps matching TRBD1 (5 bases). The CDR3 has 14 amino acids. Deletions cut 8 bases from V and 3 bases from J, with 14 bases between. CDR1 and CDR2 (germline): MNHNS, SASEGT. CDR3 residues: CASSTGHPNQPQHF. The DNA for the CDR3 is TGTGCCAGCTCGACCGGACATCCCAATCAGCCCCAGCATTTT.

There are many counts of this clonotype. The chain carries TRBV18 and TRBJ1-1, with unresolved D. V was shortened by 3 bases and J by 1 base, with 6 bases between the two germline ends. Germline lookup yields CDR1 KGHSH and CDR2 LQKENI. The CDR3 is made up of 13 amino acids. CDR3 sequence: CASSPGPNTEAFF. CDR3 nucleotides: TGTGCCAGCTCACCGGGCCCGAACACTGAAGCTTTCTTT.

The sample holds a few counts of this clonotype. The rearrangement uses TRBV4-2 and TRBJ2-7, with D possibly being TRBD2 (7 bases). V gave up 0 bases and J gave up 9 bases, with 9 bases separating them. This CDR3 is 12 amino acids long. The germline CDR1 and CDR2 sequences are LGHNA and YNFKEQ. The CDR3 spells CASSQEGGRQYF. CDR3 coding DNA: TGTGCCAGCAGCCAAGAGGGGGGGCGGCAGTACTTC.